This T cell receptor beta chain was documented in a study of blood T cell repertoires in COVID-19. Study-level information: Acute-phase and convalescent COVID-19 samples originated in the United States, Italy and Spain. Sample material is recorded as cDNA or gDNA derived from T cells, B-cell-depleted T cells, or PBMCs.

In the authors' workflow: The authors estimated nucleated cell counts from reference gene primer amplification. The data were produced by immunoSEQ multiplex PCR, yet TCRdb's version contains in-frame clones alone and is incomplete. D and trimming were read from the DNA, whereas the V and J calls and clone size are those reported in that table. In the table there are around 99,000 clones, roughly 80% of which are singletons. CDR3 length equals 14 residues. Germline CDR1 reads LGHDT; CDR2 reads YNNKEL (reference sequence). Trimming took off 0 bases at V and 2 bases at J, with 7 bases between the two ends.

The genes are TRBV3-1 (or the pseudogene TRBV3-2) and TRBJ1-1; D not resolved. This sequence was found in a human donor in a cohort sampled during active COVID-19. Material: peripheral blood. CDR3 DNA sequence: TGTGCCAGCAGCCAAGAGGAGGGAAACACTGAAGCTTTCTTT. It is translated as CASSQEEGNTEAFF.